The next 5 T cell receptor beta chains were all read from a single sample in a study of CD4 T cell repertoires and nickel. TCRdb independently ran MiXCR on the RT-PCR reads; one entry per CDR3 protein. This table holds a few hundred distinct CDR3 sequences, 68% found once. Sequencing was done on a sample of CD4+ T cells from blood, not recorded whether cultured. The receptors here all came from a human donor in a nickel allergy study, with or without nickel allergy (not recorded which). It is not recorded whether this sample comes from one donor or several.

This chain joins TRBV20-1 and TRBJ1-5; possible D gene TRBD1, 6 bases. This CDR3 region has 16 residues. V was trimmed by 7 bases and J by 0 bases, leaving 19 bases between them. Germline loops: CDR1 DFQATT, CDR2 SNEGSKA (reference sequence). CDR3 amino acids: CSVSAGTPYSNQPQHF. In DNA, the CDR3 is TGCAGTGTTTCGGCCGGGACACCATATAGCAATCAGCCCCAGCATTTT.

J is TRBJ1-5 and V is TRBV6-5; no clear D gene. V was cut by 6 bases and J by 4 bases, with 13 bases left in between. The CDR3 runs to 14 residues. Germline CDR1 MNHEY, CDR2 SVGAGI. CDR3 DNA: TGTGCCAGCAGCTTTGGACGGGGAAATCAGCCCCAGCATTTT. It translates to CASSFGRGNQPQHF.

The chain carries TRBV6-1 and TRBJ2-5; tentatively, D is TRBD1 (6 bases). The CDR3 totals 14 residues. Germline V lookup: CDR1 MNHNS, CDR2 SASEGT. Trimming removed 1 base at V and 2 bases at J, with 8 bases between. CDR3 DNA sequence: TGTGCCAGCAGTGAAGACAGGGTTCAAGAGACCCAGTACTTC. It codes for CASSEDRVQETQYF.

This chain links TRBV10-2 with TRBJ1-6; perhaps TRBD1 as D (5 bases). The V gene lost 8 bases and the J gene lost 7 bases, with 12 bases spanning the gap. Germline loops: CDR1 WSHSY, CDR2 SAAADI. The CDR3 has 13 amino acids. CDR3 residues: CASGTPRNSPLHF. In DNA form, the CDR3 reads TGCGCCAGCGGGACCCCGAGGAATTCACCCCTCCACTTT.

The chain joins TRBV5-1 to TRBJ1-6; D gene ambiguous. Between the trimmed V and J ends, which lost 0 bases and 5 bases, there was a span of 6 bases. Germline CDR1 and CDR2: SGHRS and YFSETQ. This CDR3 contains 14 residues. CDR3 nucleotides: TGCGCCAGCAGCTTGGGAGGGAATAATTCACCCCTCCACTTT. Translated: CASSLGGNNSPLHF.